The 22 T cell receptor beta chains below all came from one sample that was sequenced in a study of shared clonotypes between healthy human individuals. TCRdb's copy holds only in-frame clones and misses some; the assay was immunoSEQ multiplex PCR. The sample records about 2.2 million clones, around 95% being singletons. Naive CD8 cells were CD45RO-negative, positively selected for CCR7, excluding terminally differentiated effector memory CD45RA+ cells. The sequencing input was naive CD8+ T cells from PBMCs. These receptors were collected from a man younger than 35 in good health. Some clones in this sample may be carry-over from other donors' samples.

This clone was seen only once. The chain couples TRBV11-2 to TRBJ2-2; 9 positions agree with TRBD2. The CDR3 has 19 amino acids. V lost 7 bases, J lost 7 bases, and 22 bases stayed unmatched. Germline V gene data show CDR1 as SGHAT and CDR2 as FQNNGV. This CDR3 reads CASTGRLASGTKGGGELFF. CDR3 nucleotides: TGTGCCAGCACTGGTCGACTGGCTAGCGGGACCAAAGGTGGCGGGGAGCTGTTTTTT.

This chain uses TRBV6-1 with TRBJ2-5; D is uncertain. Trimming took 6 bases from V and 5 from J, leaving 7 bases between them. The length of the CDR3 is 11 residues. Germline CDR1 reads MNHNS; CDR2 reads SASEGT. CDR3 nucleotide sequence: TGTGCCAGCAGGGTCGGGGAGACCCAGTACTTC. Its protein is CASRVGETQYF.

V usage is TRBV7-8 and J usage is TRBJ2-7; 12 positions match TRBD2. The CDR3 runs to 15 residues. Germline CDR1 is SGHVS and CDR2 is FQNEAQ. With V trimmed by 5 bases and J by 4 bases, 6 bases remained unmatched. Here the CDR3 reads CASSRATSGRYEQYF. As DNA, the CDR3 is TGTGCCAGCAGCCGTGCGACTAGCGGGAGATACGAGCAGTACTTC.

For the CDR3, the DNA is TGTGCCAGCAGCGCGGCACTAGCGGTGACCTACGAGCAGTACTTC. This codes for CASSAALAVTYEQYF. V gene TRBV6-1 combines with J gene TRBJ2-7; 8 nucleotides agree with TRBD2. The CDR3 contains 15 residues. Trimming cost V 6 bases and J 2 bases; bases outside gene matches: 9. Per the germline V gene, CDR1 is MNHNS and CDR2 is SASEGT.

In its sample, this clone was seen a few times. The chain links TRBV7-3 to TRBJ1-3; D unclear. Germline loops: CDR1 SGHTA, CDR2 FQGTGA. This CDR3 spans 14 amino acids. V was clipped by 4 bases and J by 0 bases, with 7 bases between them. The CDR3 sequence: CASSSAVSGNTIYF. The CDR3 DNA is TGTGCCAGCAGCTCGGCGGTCTCTGGAAACACCATATATTTT.

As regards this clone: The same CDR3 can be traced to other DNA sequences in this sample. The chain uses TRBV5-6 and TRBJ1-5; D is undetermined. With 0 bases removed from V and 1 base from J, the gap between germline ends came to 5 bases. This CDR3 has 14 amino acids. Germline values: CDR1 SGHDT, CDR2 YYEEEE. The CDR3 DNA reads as TGTGCCAGCAGCTTGGGTGGGAGCAATCAGCCCCAGCATTTT. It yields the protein CASSLGGSNQPQHF. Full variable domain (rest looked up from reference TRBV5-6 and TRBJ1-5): DAGVTQSPTHLIKTRGQQVTLRCSPKSGHDTVSWYQQALGQGPQFIFQYYEEEERQRGNFPDRFSGHQFPNYSSELNVNALLLGDSALYLCASSLGGSNQPQHFGDGTRLSIL.

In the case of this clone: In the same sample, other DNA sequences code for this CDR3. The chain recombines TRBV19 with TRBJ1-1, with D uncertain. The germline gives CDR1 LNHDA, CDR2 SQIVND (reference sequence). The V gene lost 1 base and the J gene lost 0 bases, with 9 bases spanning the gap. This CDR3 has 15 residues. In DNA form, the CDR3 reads TGTGCCAGTAGTATAGGGGCAGCTATGAACACTGAAGCTTTCTTT. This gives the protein CASSIGAAMNTEAFF. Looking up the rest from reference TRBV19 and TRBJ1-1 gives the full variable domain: DGGITQSPKYLFRKEGQNVTLSCEQNLNHDAMYWYRQDPGQGLRLIYYSQIVNDFQKGDIAEGYSVSREKKESFPLTVTSAQKNPTAFYLCASSIGAAMNTEAFFGQGTRLTVV.

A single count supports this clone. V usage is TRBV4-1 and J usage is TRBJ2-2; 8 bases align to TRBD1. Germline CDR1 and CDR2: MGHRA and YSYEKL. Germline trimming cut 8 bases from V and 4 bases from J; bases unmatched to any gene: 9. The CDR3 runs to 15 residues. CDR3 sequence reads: CASRPGQGGTGELFF. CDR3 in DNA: TGCGCCAGCCGTCCCGGACAGGGTGGCACCGGGGAGCTGTTTTTT.

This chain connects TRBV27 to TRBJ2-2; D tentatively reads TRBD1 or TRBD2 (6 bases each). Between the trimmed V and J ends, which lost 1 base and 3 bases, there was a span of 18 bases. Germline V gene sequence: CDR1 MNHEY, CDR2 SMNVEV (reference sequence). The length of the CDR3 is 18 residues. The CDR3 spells CASSLLDWRGVDTGELFF. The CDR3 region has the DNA TGTGCCAGCAGTTTATTGGATTGGAGGGGGGTGGACACCGGGGAGCTGTTTTTT.

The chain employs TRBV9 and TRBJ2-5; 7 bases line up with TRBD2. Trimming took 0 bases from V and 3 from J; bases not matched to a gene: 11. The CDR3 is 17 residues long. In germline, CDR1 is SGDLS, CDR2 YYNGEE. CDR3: CASSVGGGFGRKETQYF. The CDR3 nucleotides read TGTGCCAGCAGCGTAGGCGGCGGGTTCGGGAGGAAAGAGACCCAGTACTTC.

The CDR3 DNA follows: TGTGCCAGTAGTATCCAGGGGAATGTGGCTAATGAAAAACTGTTTTTT. This translates into CASSIQGNVANEKLFF. The chain combines TRBV19 with TRBJ1-4; D may be TRBD1 (6 bases). The CDR3 spans 16 residues. Germline loops: CDR1 LNHDA, CDR2 SQIVND (reference sequence). With 3 bases removed from V and 3 bases from J, the gap between germline ends came to 14 bases.

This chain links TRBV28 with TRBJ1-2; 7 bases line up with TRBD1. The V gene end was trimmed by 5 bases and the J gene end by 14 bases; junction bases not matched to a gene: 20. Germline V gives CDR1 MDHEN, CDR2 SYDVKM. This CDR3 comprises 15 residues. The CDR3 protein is CASSPPYGNRGPGTF. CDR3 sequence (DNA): TGTGCCAGCAGTCCTCCCTACGGTAACAGGGGCCCGGGGACCTTC.

CDR3: CASSIRTSGRVMVEQFF. In DNA, the CDR3 is TGTGCCAGTAGTATCCGGACTAGCGGGAGAGTTATGGTTGAGCAGTTCTTC. The V call is TRBV19, the J call TRBJ2-1; 13 nucleotides line up with TRBD2. Germline CDR1 reads LNHDA; CDR2 reads SQIVND (reference sequence). Germline trimming cut 3 bases from V and 9 bases from J; bases unmatched to any gene: 11. CDR3 size: 17 residues.

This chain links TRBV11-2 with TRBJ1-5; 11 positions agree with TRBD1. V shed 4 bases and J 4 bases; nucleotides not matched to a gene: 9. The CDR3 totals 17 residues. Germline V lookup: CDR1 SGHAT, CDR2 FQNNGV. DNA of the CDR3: TGTGCCAGCAGCTCATGGACAGGGGGCGCGGGGAATCAGCCCCAGCATTTT. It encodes CASSSWTGGAGNQPQHF.

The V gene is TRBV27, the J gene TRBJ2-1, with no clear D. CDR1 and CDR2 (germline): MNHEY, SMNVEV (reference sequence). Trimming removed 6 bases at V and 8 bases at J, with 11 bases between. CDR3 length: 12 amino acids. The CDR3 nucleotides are TGTGCCAGCAGCGTAATGGGCGATGAGCAGTTCTTC. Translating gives CASSVMGDEQFF.

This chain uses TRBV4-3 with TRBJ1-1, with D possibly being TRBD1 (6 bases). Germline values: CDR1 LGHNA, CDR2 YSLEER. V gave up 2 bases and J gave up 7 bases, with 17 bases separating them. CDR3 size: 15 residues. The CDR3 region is CASSQSGARGIEAFF. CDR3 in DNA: TGCGCCAGCAGCCAATCGGGGGCAAGGGGGATTGAAGCTTTCTTT.

Written as DNA, the CDR3 is TGTGCCAGCAGCTTATTACTTCAAGAGACCCAGTACTTC. Translation gives CASSLLLQETQYF. The chain recombines TRBV11-2 with TRBJ2-5; D unresolved. CDR3 size: 13 residues. Trimming left V 2 bases short and J 2 bases short, with 6 bases between. The germline gives CDR1 SGHAT, CDR2 FQNNGV.

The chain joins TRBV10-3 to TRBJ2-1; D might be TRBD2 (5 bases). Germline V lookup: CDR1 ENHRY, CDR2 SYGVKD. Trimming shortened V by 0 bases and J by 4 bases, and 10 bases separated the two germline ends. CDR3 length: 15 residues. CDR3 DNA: TGTGCCATCAGTGAGTCCCTCGCGGGTTACAATGAGCAGTTCTTC. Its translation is CAISESLAGYNEQFF.

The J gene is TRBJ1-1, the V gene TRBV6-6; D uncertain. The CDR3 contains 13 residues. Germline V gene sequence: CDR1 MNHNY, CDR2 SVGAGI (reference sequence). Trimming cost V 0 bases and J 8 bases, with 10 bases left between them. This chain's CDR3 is CASSYSSRGEAFF. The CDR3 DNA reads TGTGCCAGCAGTTACTCGTCGCGTGGGGAAGCTTTCTTT.

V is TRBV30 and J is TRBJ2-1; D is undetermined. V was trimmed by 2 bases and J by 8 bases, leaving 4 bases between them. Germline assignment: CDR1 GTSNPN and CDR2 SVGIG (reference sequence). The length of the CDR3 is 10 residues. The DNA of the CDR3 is TGTGCCTGGAGTTACGATGAGCAGTTCTTC. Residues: CAWSYDEQFF. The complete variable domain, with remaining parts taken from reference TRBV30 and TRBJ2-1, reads SQTIHQWPATLVQPVGSPLSLECTVEGTSNPNLYWYRQAAGRGLQLLFYSVGIGQISSEVPQNLSASRPQDRQFILSSKKLLLSDSGFYLCAWSYDEQFFGPGTRLTVL.

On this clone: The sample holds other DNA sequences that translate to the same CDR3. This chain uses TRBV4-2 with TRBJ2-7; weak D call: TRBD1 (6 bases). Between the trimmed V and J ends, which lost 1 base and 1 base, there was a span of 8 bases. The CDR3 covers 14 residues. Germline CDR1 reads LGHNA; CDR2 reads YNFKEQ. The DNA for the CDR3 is TGTGCCAGCAGCCAAGTGGGACAATCCTACGAGCAGTACTTC. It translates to CASSQVGQSYEQYF.

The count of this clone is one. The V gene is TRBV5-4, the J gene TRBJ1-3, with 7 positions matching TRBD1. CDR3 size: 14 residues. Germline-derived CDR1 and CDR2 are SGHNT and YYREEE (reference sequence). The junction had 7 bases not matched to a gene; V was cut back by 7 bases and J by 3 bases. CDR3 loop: CASGEGANGNTIYF. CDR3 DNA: TGTGCCAGCGGAGAGGGGGCAAATGGAAACACCATATATTTT. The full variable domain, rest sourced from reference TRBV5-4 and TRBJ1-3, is ETGVTQSPTHLIKTRGQQVTLRCSSQSGHNTVSWYQQALGQGPQFIFQYYREEENGRGNFPPRFSGLQFPNYSSELNVNALELDDSALYLCASGEGANGNTIYFGEGSWLTVV.